The TCR beta chain under discussion was sequenced for a study of blood T cells in healthy people across ages. This CDR3 is 17 amino acids long. CDR1 MGHDK and CDR2 SYGVNS come from the germline V gene. Trimming at V came to 6 bases and at J to 5 bases, leaving 12 bases not matched to a gene. Through a sample-barcoded 5' primer and a J-beta primer mix, a second PCR was run for about 6 to 12 cycles. TCRdb redid the calling of the 5' RACE reads with MiXCR, one entry per CDR3 protein. The data show under 2 million distinct CDR3 sequences, roughly 30% seen once. The specimen sequenced was blood. This chain connects TRBV25-1 to TRBJ2-1; 11 positions agree with TRBD2. The TCR comes from a woman under 40 in good health. CDR3 residues: CASSQTPGTSGNNEQFF. In DNA, the CDR3 is TGTGCCAGCAGCCAAACCCCCGGGACTAGCGGAAACAATGAGCAGTTCTTC.